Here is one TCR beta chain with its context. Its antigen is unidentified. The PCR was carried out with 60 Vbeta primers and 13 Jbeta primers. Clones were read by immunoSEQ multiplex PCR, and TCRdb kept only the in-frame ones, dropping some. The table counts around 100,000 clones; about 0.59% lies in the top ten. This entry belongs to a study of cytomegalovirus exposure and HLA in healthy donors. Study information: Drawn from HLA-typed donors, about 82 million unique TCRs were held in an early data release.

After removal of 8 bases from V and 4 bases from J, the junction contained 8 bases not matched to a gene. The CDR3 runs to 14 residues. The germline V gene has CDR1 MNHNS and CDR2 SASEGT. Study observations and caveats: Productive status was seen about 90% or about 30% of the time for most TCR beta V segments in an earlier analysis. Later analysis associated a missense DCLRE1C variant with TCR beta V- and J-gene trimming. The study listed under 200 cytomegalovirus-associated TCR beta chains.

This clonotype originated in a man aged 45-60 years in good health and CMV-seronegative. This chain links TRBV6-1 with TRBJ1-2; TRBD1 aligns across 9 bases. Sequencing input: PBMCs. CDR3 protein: CASVRDRASYGYTF. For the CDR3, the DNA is TGTGCCAGCGTAAGGGACAGGGCTAGCTATGGCTACACCTTC.